This is a list of T cell receptor beta chains from one sample in a study of blood T cell repertoires in COVID-19. The assay was immunoSEQ multiplex PCR, and TCRdb's table has in-frame clones only and misses some. The repertoire holds 150,000 to 200,000 clones, about 87% seen once, with under 15% in the top ten. What was sequenced was peripheral blood. Receptors originate from a woman in her 70s with COVID-19, enrolled during active disease. Each CDR3 is given with its conserved first and last residue.

J	V	CDR3
TRBJ1-5	TRBV28	CASSHEGAGQPQHF
TRBJ2-3	TRBV9	CASSGRQGLGGDTQYF
TRBJ2-3	TRBV19	CASSIGRDFTDTQYF
TRBJ2-1	TRBV20-1	CRSSGAGYNEQFF
TRBJ2-1	TRBV24-1	CATSETGSYNEQFF
TRBJ2-7	TRBV6-2/TRBV6-3	CASSYTSPATSYPWGEQYF
TRBJ1-2	TRBV9	CASSVGLAGGGGYTF
TRBJ2-3	TRBV11-3	CASSLDPAGGRDTQYF
TRBJ2-2	TRBV7-8	CASSFYQANTGELFF
TRBJ2-5	TRBV5-1	CASSLNREETQYF
TRBJ2-7	TRBV29-1	CSVVPGLAYEQYF
TRBJ2-1	TRBV19	CASSERYEQFF
TRBJ2-5	TRBV5-4	CASRLAGPPGTQYF
TRBJ2-3	TRBV14	CASSRETGGFRTDTQYF
TRBJ1-1	TRBV7-3	CASSPSGRRAEAFF
TRBJ2-1	TRBV11-3	CASSTDRDPGPYNEQFF
TRBJ2-5	TRBV28	CASRPGTAYQETQYF
TRBJ1-1	TRBV6-2/TRBV6-3	CASSYYGQGDTEAFF
TRBJ2-5	TRBV6-7	CASSSRTSGRSKTQYF
TRBJ2-7	TRBV7-6	CASSLELREGLHEQYF
TRBJ2-7	TRBV19	CASTHRTGKTYEQYF
TRBJ2-7	TRBV28	CASSHSGTSPHEQYF
TRBJ2-7	TRBV7-9	CASSFQGYEQYF
TRBJ2-3	TRBV4-2	CASSGGERNTDTQYF
TRBJ1-1	TRBV19	CAASGRDTEAFF
TRBJ1-4	TRBV6-5	CASRSRTGANEKLFF
TRBJ1-5	TRBV7-2	CASSLVTGSNQPQHF
TRBJ1-2	TRBV6-5	CASSYGAARGYTF
TRBJ1-4	TRBV6-5	CASSYERGISEKLFF
TRBJ1-3	TRBV7-9	CASSLATGVAGNTIYF
TRBJ2-1	TRBV5-1	CASRLAGWGNEQFF
TRBJ1-3	TRBV27	CASSPTPGSGGNTIYF
TRBJ1-5	TRBV28	CASSSNRGASNQPQHF
TRBJ2-3	TRBV28	CASSRDTTTDTQYF
TRBJ1-6	TRBV28	CATSSTGYNSPLHF
TRBJ2-3	TRBV5-6	CASSPPPSSRRVSTDTQYF
TRBJ2-7	TRBV6-2/TRBV6-3	CASSRGSGTYEQYF
TRBJ2-5	TRBV6-5	CASRRLAGEETQYF
TRBJ2-7	TRBV7-6	CASSLGSGGPAYEQYF
TRBJ1-3	TRBV5-1	CASSRPGTGVGNTIYF